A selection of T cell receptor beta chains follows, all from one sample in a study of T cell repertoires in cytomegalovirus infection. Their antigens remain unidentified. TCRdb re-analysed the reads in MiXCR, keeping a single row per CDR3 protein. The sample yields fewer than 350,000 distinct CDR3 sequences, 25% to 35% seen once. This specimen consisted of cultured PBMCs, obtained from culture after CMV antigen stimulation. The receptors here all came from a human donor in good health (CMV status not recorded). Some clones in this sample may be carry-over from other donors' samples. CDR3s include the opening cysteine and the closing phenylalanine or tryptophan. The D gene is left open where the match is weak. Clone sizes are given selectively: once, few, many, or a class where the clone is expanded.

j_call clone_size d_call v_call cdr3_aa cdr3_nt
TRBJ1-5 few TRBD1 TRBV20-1 CSAREPGGVGQPQHF TGCAGTGCTAGAGAACCAGGGGGCGTCGGTCAGCCCCAGCATTTT
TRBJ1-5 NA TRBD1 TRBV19 CASSSGRDRAISNQPQHF TGTGCCAGTAGTTCAGGCCGGGACAGGGCGATCTCCAATCAGCCCCAGCATTTT
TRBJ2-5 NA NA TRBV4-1 CASSQDLGGLETQYF TGCGCCAGCAGCCAAGATCTTGGGGGGCTGGAGACCCAGTACTTC
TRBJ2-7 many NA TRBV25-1 CASRDFSYEQYF TGTGCCAGCCGGGACTTCTCCTACGAGCAGTACTTC
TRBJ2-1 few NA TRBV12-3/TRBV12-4 CASSPQIGNEQFF TGTGCCAGCAGCCCTCAGATTGGCAATGAGCAGTTCTTC
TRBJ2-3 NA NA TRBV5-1 CASSFPPADTDTQYF TGCGCCAGCAGCTTCCCCCCAGCGGACACAGATACGCAGTATTTT
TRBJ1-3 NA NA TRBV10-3 CAISKTVVAGNTIYF TGTGCCATCAGTAAGACAGTAGTCGCCGGGAACACCATATATTTT
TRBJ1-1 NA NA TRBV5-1 CASNPRGLNTEAFF TGCGCCAGCAATCCTCGGGGGCTGAACACTGAAGCTTTCTTT
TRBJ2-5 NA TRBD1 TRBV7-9 CASSSPGQGQETKYF TGTGCCAGCAGCTCGCCGGGACAGGGGCAAGAGACCAAGTACTTC
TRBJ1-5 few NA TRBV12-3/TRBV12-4 CASSRGLGGNQPQHF TGTGCCAGCAGTCGTGGATTGGGCGGTAATCAGCCCCAGCATTTT
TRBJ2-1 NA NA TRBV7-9 CASKKGTYNEQFF TGTGCCAGCAAAAAGGGTACCTACAATGAGCAGTTCTTC
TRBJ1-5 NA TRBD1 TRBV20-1 CSAIDPGQGDQPQHF TGCAGTGCTATTGACCCGGGACAGGGCGATCAGCCCCAGCATTTT
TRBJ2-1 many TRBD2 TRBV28 CASSSRTSGPRYNEQFF TGTGCCAGCAGTTCACGGACTAGCGGGCCTCGCTACAATGAGCAGTTCTTC
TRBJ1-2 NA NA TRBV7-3 CASSLTGQGYGYTF TGTGCCAGCAGCTTAACCGGCCAGGGCTATGGCTACACCTTC
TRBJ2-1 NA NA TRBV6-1 CASMNGNEQFF TGTGCCAGCATGAACGGGAATGAGCAGTTCTTC
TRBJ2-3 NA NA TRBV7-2 CASSLAPGGDTQYF TGTGCCAGCAGCTTAGCGCCAGGGGGGGATACGCAGTATTTT
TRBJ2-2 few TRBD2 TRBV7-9 CASSKAGETGELFF TGTGCCAGCAGTAAAGCGGGAGAGACCGGGGAGCTGTTTTTT
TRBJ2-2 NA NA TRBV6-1 CASSETAVNTGELFF TGTGCCAGCAGTGAAACAGCGGTAAACACCGGGGAGCTGTTTTTT
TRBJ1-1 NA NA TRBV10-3 CAISDRSDTEAFF TGTGCCATCAGTGACAGGTCGGACACTGAAGCTTTCTTT
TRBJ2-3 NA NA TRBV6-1 CASSEGSRHTDTQYF TGTGCCAGCTCCGAAGGGTCCAGGCACACAGATACGCAGTATTTT
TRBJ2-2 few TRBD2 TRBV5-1 CASSLEPSGRAGELFF TGCGCCAGCAGCTTGGAGCCTAGCGGGAGAGCGGGGGAGCTGTTTTTT
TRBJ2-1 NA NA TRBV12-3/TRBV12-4 CATKNSNEQFF TGTGCCACCAAAAACTCTAATGAGCAGTTCTTC
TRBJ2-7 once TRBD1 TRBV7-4 CASSPRQGAEQYF TGTGCCAGCAGCCCCAGACAGGGGGCCGAGCAGTACTTC
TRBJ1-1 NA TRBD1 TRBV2 CASLRQGGTEAFF TGTGCCAGCCTAAGACAGGGTGGCACTGAAGCTTTCTTT
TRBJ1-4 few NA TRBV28 CATLWGYATNEKLFF TGTGCCACCCTGTGGGGGTATGCAACTAATGAAAAACTGTTTTTT
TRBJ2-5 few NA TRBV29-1 CSVDRGAETQYF TGCAGCGTTGACAGGGGGGCAGAGACCCAGTACTTC
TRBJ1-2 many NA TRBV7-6 CASSLDVTPVLSGGYTF TGTGCCAGCAGCTTAGACGTGACACCCGTTCTCTCGGGTGGCTACACCTTC
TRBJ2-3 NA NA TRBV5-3 CASSLDGRGQVRTDTQYF TGTGCCAGCAGCTTGGATGGGCGGGGGCAGGTCCGCACAGATACGCAGTATTTT
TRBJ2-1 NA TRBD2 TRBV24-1 CATSDPSGRAYNEQFF TGTGCCACCAGTGACCCTAGCGGGAGGGCCTACAATGAGCAGTTCTTC
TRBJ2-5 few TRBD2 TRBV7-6 CASSLGSGGIQETQYF TGTGCCAGCAGCTTAGGGTCGGGAGGCATCCAAGAGACCCAGTACTTC
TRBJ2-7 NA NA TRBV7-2 CASSPWESEQYF TGTGCCAGCAGCCCCTGGGAGTCCGAGCAGTACTTC
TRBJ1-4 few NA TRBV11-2 CASSLMGGAHEKLFF TGTGCCAGCAGCTTAATGGGGGGCGCGCATGAAAAACTGTTTTTT
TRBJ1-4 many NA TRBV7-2 CASSQGQPNEKLFF TGTGCCAGCAGCCAAGGACAGCCAAATGAAAAACTGTTTTTT
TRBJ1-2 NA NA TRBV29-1 CSGSRDYTF TGCAGCGGATCGAGGGACTACACCTTC
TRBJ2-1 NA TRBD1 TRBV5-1 CASSLEDRGQFF TGCGCCAGCAGCTTGGAGGACAGGGGGCAGTTCTTC
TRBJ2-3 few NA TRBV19 CASSTTRADTQYF TGTGCCAGTAGTACTACCCGGGCAGATACGCAGTATTTT
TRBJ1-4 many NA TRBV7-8 CASSLTGYGGEKLFF TGTGCCAGCAGCTTAACTGGCTATGGAGGTGAAAAACTGTTTTTT
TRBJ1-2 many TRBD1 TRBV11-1 CASSLDRGFGYTF TGTGCCAGCAGCCTGGACAGGGGGTTTGGCTACACCTTC
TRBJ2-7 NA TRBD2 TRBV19 CASSDARLAGGSEQYF TGTGCCAGTAGTGATGCTAGACTAGCGGGAGGAAGCGAGCAGTACTTC
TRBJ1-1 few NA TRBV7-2 CASSLALRGGGAFF TGTGCCAGCAGCTTAGCGCTCAGGGGAGGCGGAGCTTTCTTT
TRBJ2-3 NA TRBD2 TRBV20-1 CSARDGQTSGNIGTDTQYF TGCAGTGCTAGAGATGGTCAGACTAGCGGGAATATTGGGACAGATACGCAGTATTTT
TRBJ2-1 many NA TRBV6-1 CASSEGLAASSEQFF TGTGCCAGCAGCGAAGGGCTAGCTGCAAGCAGTGAGCAGTTCTTC
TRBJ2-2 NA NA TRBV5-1 CASSLEGRANTGELFF TGCGCCAGCAGCTTGGAGGGACGGGCGAACACCGGGGAGCTGTTTTTT
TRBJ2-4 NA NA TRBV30 CAWNPNLWNIQYF TGTGCCTGGAACCCTAATCTCTGGAACATTCAGTACTTC
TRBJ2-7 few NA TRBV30 CAWSVQAASYEQYF TGTGCCTGGAGTGTTCAAGCGGCCTCCTACGAGCAGTACTTC
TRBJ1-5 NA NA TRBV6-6 CASLRVRSNQPQHF TGTGCCAGCTTGAGGGTAAGGAGCAATCAGCCCCAGCATTTT
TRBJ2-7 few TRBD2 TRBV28 CASSLPGRSPYEQYF TGTGCCAGCAGTTTACCCGGGAGGTCCCCCTACGAGCAGTACTTC
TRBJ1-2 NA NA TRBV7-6 CASSPAENYGYTF TGTGCCAGCAGCCCAGCCGAGAACTATGGCTACACCTTC
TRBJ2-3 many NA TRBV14 CASSTPAGGAYTQYF TGTGCCAGCAGCACCCCCGCCGGAGGGGCCTATACGCAGTATTTT
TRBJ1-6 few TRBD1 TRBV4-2 CASSQELDRVNNSPLHF TGTGCCAGCAGCCAAGAACTCGACAGGGTCAATAATTCACCCCTCCACTTT
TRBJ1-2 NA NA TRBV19 CASRHANYGYTF TGTGCCAGCCGTCACGCTAACTATGGCTACACCTTC
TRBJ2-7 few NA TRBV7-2 CASSWSRQERGGEQYF TGTGCCAGCAGCTGGTCGAGACAGGAAAGGGGTGGAGAGCAGTACTTC
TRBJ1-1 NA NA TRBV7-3 CASSIIGDGTEAFF TGTGCCAGCAGTATCATCGGGGACGGCACTGAAGCTTTCTTT